The source of this TCR beta chain is a study of cytomegalovirus exposure and HLA in healthy donors (dated 2017 in TCRdb). About the investigation overall: According to an earlier analysis of around 600 of the donors, about 190 million T cells yielded 90 million to 140 million unique TCR beta sequences and approximately 280 Gb of sequence data. The aim of the study was to test whether cataloging public T cell receptors could identify signatures of past pathogen exposure. About 280 gigabases of sequencing data and 75 million to 85 million unique TCR sequences made up an early release that covered approximately 700 HLA-typed donors. Using immunosequencing, the study profiled T cell repertoires from 640 or so subjects and related those repertoires to cytomegalovirus serostatus. An earlier analysis of some 500 of the donors applied high-throughput TCR beta sequencing to assess whether each TCR beta V gene segment acted as functional or pseudogenic. All discovery cohort repertoires had been generated on a single sequencing platform. A later genetic analysis used genome-wide SNP genotypes for about 65% of the 666 donors, treating that subset as a discovery cohort. Donor age, sex, ethnicity and CMV serostatus were compiled together with the repertoire data. Along with the roughly 700-subject first cohort, a separate validation cohort of over a hundred different subjects was used. The number of typed donors differed by locus: about 629-640 for A, B, C, DRB1 and DQB1; 500 to 550 for DQA1; approximately 610 for DPA1; and 400 to 480 for DPB1. In a later analysis, previously published TCR beta repertoires from 600 to 850 donors were re-analyzed and high-resolution HLA genotyping was added so that TCR occurrence patterns could be studied. Because of strong linkage in the cohort, four to six DR-DQ haplotypes were treated as single units for association and clustering. The later analysis used no new phenotypic data to find candidate immune exposures, relying instead on TCR beta sequences and their occurrence across donors. The genetic ancestry cluster associated with self-reported Caucasian donors included around 76% of the roughly 360 genotyped donors. Class I and class II HLA loci were covered by the typing at four-digit resolution. The study combined high-throughput TCR immunosequencing, statistical association of individual TCRs with disease status, and machine learning to predict cytomegalovirus infection status. Among about 400 genotyped donors of the cohort, an average of about 220,000 unique TCR beta nucleotide sequences was sequenced per donor, of which about 18% were non-productive. Summary of the overall study and its limitations: Most TCR sequences were seen in very few donors, while some public TCRs were found in many individuals. Several of the top co-occurrence clusters appeared to be linked to parvovirus B19, influenza, CMV and Epstein-Barr virus, according to a later analysis. A cluster of highly shared sequence variants was judged likely to represent a technical artifact of the sequencing pipeline. The authors suggested that the approach could potentially be extended to other disease states and immunological phenotypes. HLA typing was unavailable for some donors at each locus, so association tests used only the typed subset. Strong co-occurrence of HLA alleles, especially DR and DQ, made assigning TCR associations to individual alleles difficult. CMV serostatus was the only immune exposure information available for the cohort. According to a later genetic analysis, donors in an Asian-associated ancestry cluster had fewer N-insertions in productive TCRs than the roughly 700-donor mean. Most CMV-associated TCR beta chains appeared to be HLA-restricted in a later analysis, and the HLA associations seemed to be driven largely by CMV exposure. The earlier analysis of fewer than 750 of the donors excluded over 15 rarely observed V segments, including chromosome 9 orphons, because counts were too low. The 87-base-pair reads could not distinguish some IMGT-functional V segments, including TRBV6-2 and TRBV6-3, so those segments were excluded. Sequencing depth was assumed to be roughly uniform across donors in the presence/absence analyses, though that assumption may not hold. A further reported finding was that TCR beta sequences accurately predicted the HLA-A and HLA-B alleles for most subjects in the first cohort. Three of the identified cytomegalovirus-associated TCR beta chains were confirmed in vitro to be specific for cytomegalovirus antigens. In this cohort, only TCR beta chains were sequenced, and detectable features were limited by the absence of alpha or paired-chain data. In a later analysis, HLA-associated TCR beta chains showed more clonal expansion and lower generation probabilities than non-associated chains that were equally common. Linkage disequilibrium might explain the correlated functional status among segregating V segments, but an unknown experimental factor could not be excluded. The classifier was reported to diagnose cytomegalovirus status with high specificity and sensitivity in both the original cohort and the validation cohort. The study gave a list of 150 to 200 TCR beta chains associated with cytomegalovirus. In a later analysis, TCR association rates were found to vary across HLA loci, with the most associated TCRs seen for DRB1 alleles and the fewest for HLA-C alleles. A later analysis associated around 16,000 TCR beta sequences with specific HLA alleles at a false discovery rate of 0.05. Broadly in line with IMGT annotations, most TCR beta V segments showed up in productive rearrangements about 87% or about 30% of the time in an earlier analysis of 587 of the donors. An association between a missense DCLRE1C variant and V-gene and J-gene trimming of TCR beta chains was found in a later genetic analysis and replicated in an independent cohort.

Library prep was done by the immunoSEQ multiplex PCR assay. The multiplex PCR relied on a mix of 60 forward primers for TCR Vbeta segments and 13 reverse primers for TCR Jbeta segments. The CDR3 region of rearranged TCR beta genes was amplified from genomic DNA by a multiplex PCR assay. On the Illumina HiSeq System, the amplified TCR beta libraries were sequenced as 87-base-pair reads. Regarding the original processing steps: A later analysis counted tens of millions of unique TCR beta chains across the 666 repertoires, and roughly 11 million of these chains were shared by at least two donors. A nearest-neighbor algorithm error-corrected the raw reads and collapsed the reads into unique sequences, merging closely related sequences to remove PCR and sequencing errors. CDR3 sequences were aligned to IMGT reference sequences to assign V, D and J gene segments. Each retained sequence needed at least a six-nucleotide match to both a V gene segment and a J gene segment. Rearrangements were classified as productive when the CDR3 lacked stop codons and remained in frame with V and J, and all other rearrangements were classified as non-productive. Following IMGT convention, CDR3 was defined as the stretch from the second conserved V-encoded cysteine up to the conserved J-encoded phenylalanine. Sequences without an unambiguous match to a single V gene segment were excluded from the earlier analysis of about 600 of the donors. An earlier analysis of about 590 of the donors classified V segments as functional when productive rearrangements were above 56.7% and as segregating when the standard deviation between donors was above 5%. A statistical classification framework was built to diagnose cytomegalovirus status from the catalog of TCR beta chain sequences. In a later analysis, V and J genes were assigned by comparing TCR nucleotide sequences against IMGT/GENE-DB human TR gene sequences. A later analysis assigned CDR3 sequences and most-parsimonious VDJ recombination scenarios with the TCRdist pipeline. In a later analysis, each TCR beta chain was defined by its CDR3 amino acid sequence together with its V-gene family, and reads lacking a unique V-gene family were excluded. In a later analysis, fewer than 650 highly shared, low-generation-probability nucleotide sequences were removed to address suspected cross-contamination and a sequencing artifact. For each public chain, a later analysis derived a clonal expansion index from normalized ranks of inferred template counts within each repertoire. In a later analysis, generation probabilities were computed with a VDJ recombination model fitted to out-of-frame rearrangements, and the resulting probabilities were checked against IGoR. Hypergeometric tests were used in a later analysis to score TCR-TCR, TCR-HLA and TCR-CMV co-occurrence, with a repertoire-size bias correction applied to the TCR pairs. In a later analysis, false discovery rates were estimated by permuting HLA or CMV assignments 20 times. In a later analysis, co-occurring TCRs were grouped using DBSCAN, with TCRdist sequence similarity added in when clustering inside HLA-allele-positive subsets. Repertoires with fewer than 30,000 or more than 120,000 public chains were left out of co-occurrence clustering, as were five repertoires with anomalous nucleotide sharing. The immuneACCESS repertoire file appears here via TCRdb, limited to in-frame rearrangements. These files lack a portion of the clones; in checked studies, under half of the deficit traces to unresolved V genes, and the cause of the others is not known. The V and J calls and the clone size are those of that table, but D and trimming were determined from the DNA. This sample gives roughly 140,000 clones in total; around 73% of them show up just once. The top ten hold over 13% of the sample.

The germline V gene (reference sequence) specifies LNHDA as CDR1 and SQIVND as CDR2. Including cysteine and phenylalanine, the CDR3 has 15 amino acids. Only CDR3 DNA is held: 45 bases, read in frame from base 1. The germline V end is reduced by 7 bases and the J end by 4 bases; junction bases left unmatched: 9. Concerning this clone: Its antigen specificity is not known. No base quality information exists; no much larger clone differs at one position.

The cohort was made up of hundreds of healthy bone marrow donors. Cohort members were all nominally healthy when sampled, although unrecorded immune exposures were likely present. Of the roughly 620 cohort members, approximately 280 had positive CMV serostatus and approximately 400 had negative CMV serostatus, and CMV serostatus was not recorded for the donor. Every donor gave a peripheral blood sample, and the peripheral blood mononuclear cells from that sample were used for TCR beta sequencing. The Qiagen DNeasy Blood Extraction Kit was used to extract genomic DNA from the blood cell samples. In this chain, TRBV19 is recombined with TRBJ1-3, with 8 middle bases fitting TRBD1. This sequence originates from a human donor in good health. Material for sequencing was PBMCs. The base sequence is TGTGCCAGTACCCCCCCTTGGACAGGGGGAAACACCATATATTTT. This yields the protein CASTPPWTGGNTIYF.